Listed here is a single T cell receptor beta chain. Its matching antigen is unknown. This specimen comes from a study of cytomegalovirus exposure and HLA in healthy donors. Study-level findings and limits: The tendency of first-cohort TCR clusters to co-occur in the roughly 120 validation repertoires was the finding of a later analysis. Cytomegalovirus association was assigned to more than 150 TCR beta chains. Three CMV-associated chains proved CMV antigen-specific in vitro.

The germline gives CDR1 SQVTM, CDR2 ANQGSEA. This CDR3 contains 14 residues. The V gene end was trimmed by 4 bases and the J gene end by 1 base; junction bases not matched to a gene: 7. Measured with immunoSEQ multiplex PCR; TCRdb has only the in-frame clones, and not every one. The table lists tens of thousands of clones, more than 70% of them singletons. The rearrangement joins TRBV29-1 to TRBJ2-7; 7 nucleotides agree with TRBD1. The sequence came from a woman under 30 in good health and CMV-seropositive. Sample: PBMCs. The CDR3 reads CSVGPDRDSYEQYF. CDR3 sequence (DNA): TGCAGCGTTGGGCCAGACAGGGATTCCTACGAGCAGTACTTC.